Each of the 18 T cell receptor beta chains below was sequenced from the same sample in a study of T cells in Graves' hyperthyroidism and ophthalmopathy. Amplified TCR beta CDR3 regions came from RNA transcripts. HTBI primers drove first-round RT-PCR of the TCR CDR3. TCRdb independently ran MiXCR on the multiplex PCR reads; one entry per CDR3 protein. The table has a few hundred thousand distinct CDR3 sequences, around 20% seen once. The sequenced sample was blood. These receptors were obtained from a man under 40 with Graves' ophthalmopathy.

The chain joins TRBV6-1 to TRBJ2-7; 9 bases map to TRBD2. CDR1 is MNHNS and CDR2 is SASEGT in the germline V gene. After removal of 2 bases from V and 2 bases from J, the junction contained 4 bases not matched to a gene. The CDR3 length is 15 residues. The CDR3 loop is CASSESSGSAYEQYF. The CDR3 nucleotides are TGTGCCAGCAGTGAAAGTAGCGGGAGTGCCTACGAGCAGTACTTC.

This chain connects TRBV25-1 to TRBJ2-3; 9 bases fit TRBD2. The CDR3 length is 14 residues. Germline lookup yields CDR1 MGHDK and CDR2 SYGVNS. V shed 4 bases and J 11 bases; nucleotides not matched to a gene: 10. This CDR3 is CASSGSLAGDGQYF. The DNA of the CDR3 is TGTGCCAGCAGTGGGAGCTTAGCGGGAGACGGGCAGTATTTT.

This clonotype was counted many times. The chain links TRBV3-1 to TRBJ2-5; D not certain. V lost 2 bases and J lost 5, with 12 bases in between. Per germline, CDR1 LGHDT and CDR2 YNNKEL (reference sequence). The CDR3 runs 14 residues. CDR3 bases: TGTGCCAGCAGCCAAAACCGCGGCTCTGAGACCCAGTACTTC. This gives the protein CASSQNRGSETQYF.

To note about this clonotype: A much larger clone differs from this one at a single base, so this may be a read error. The chain's CDR3 is CAGSVSQGLETQYF. The CDR3 bases are TGTGCCGGCAGTGTTAGTCAGGGTTTGGAGACCCAGTACTTC. V is TRBV12-3 or TRBV12-4 and J is TRBJ2-5, with a possible D match to TRBD1 (5 bases). The CDR3 covers 14 residues.

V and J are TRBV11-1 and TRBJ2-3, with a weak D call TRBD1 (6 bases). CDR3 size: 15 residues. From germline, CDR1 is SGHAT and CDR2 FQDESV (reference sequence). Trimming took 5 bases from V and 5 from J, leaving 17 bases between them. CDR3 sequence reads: CASSPGWGQEDTQYF. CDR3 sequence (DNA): TGTGCCAGCAGCCCAGGGTGGGGGCAGGAAGATACGCAGTATTTT.

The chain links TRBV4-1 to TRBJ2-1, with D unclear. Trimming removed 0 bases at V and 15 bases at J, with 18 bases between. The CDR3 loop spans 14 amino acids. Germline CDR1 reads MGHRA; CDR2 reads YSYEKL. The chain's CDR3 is CASSQDDLVTNPFF. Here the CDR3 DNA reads TGCGCCAGCAGCCAAGATGACCTGGTAACGAATCCGTTCTTC.

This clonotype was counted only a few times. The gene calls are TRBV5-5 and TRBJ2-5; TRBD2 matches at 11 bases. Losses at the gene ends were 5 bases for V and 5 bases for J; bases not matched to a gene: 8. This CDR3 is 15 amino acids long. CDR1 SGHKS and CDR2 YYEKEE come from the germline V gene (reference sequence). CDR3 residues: CASRGLAVFAETQYF. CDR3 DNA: TGTGCCAGCAGGGGACTAGCGGTTTTTGCGGAGACCCAGTACTTC.

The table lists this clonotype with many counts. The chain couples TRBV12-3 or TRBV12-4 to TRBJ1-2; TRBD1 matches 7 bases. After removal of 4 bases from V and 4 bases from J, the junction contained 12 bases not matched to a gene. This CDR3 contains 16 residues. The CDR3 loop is CASSSVNRGDFYGYTF. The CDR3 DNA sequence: TGTGCCAGCAGTTCGGTCAACAGGGGTGATTTCTATGGCTACACCTTC.

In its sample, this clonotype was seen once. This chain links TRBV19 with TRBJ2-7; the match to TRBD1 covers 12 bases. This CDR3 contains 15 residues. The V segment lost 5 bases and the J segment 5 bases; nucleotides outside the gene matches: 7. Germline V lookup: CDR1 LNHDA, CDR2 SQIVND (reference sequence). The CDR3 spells CASSQGTGGKDEQYF. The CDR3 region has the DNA TGTGCCAGTAGTCAGGGGACAGGGGGCAAGGACGAGCAGTACTTC.

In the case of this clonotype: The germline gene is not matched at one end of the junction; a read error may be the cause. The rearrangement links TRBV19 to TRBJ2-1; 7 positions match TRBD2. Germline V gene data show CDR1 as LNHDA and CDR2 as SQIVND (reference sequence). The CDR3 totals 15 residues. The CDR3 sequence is CASSIGLADYNEQLF. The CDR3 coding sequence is TGTGCCAGTAGTATCGGTCTAGCGGACTACAATGAGCAGCTCTTC.

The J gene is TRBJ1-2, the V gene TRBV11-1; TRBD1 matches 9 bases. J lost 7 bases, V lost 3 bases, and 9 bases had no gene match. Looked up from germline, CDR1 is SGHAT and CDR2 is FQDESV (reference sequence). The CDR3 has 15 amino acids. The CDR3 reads CASSLSVGQGSGYTF. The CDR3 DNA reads TGTGCCAGCAGCTTGTCAGTGGGACAGGGATCTGGCTACACCTTC.

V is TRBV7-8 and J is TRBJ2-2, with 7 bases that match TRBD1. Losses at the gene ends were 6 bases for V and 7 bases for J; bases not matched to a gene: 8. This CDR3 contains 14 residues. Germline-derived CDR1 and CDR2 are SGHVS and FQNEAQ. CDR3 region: CASRMGQNVGELFF. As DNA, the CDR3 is TGTGCCAGCAGAATGGGACAGAACGTCGGGGAGCTGTTTTTT.

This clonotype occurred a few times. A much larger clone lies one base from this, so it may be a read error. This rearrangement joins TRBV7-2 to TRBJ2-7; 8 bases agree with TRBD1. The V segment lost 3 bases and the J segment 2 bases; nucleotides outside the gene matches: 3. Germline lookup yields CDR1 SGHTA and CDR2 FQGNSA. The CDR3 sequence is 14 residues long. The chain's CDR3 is CASSLRDRPYEQYF. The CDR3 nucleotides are TGTGCCAGCAGCTTGCGGGACAGGCCCTACGAGCAGTACTTC.

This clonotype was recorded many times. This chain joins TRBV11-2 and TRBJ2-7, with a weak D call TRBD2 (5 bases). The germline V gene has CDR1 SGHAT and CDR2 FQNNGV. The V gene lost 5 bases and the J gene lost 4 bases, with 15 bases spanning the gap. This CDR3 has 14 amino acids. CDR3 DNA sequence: TGTGCCAGCAGCCTGACCTTTACGGGGTACGAGCAGTACTTC. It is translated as CASSLTFTGYEQYF.

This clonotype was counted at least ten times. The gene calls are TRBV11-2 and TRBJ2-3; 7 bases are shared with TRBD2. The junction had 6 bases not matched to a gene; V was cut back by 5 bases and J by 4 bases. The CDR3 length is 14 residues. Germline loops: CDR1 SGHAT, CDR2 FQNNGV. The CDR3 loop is CASSLPGLADTQYF. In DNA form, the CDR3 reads TGTGCCAGCAGCCTGCCCGGACTAGCAGATACGCAGTATTTT. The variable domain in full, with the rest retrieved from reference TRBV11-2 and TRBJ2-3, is EAGVAQSPRYKIIEKRQSVAFWCNPISGHATLYWYQQILGQGPKLLIQFQNNGVVDDSQLPKDRFSAERLKGVDSTLKIQPAKLEDSAVYLCASSLPGLADTQYFGPGTRLTVL.

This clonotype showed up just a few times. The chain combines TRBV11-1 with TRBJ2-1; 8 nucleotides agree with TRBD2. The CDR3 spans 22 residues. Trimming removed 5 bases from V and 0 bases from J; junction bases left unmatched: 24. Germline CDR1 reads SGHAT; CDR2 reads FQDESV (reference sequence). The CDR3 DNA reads TGTGCCAGCAGCCCGGAGAGCTTAGGGACTAGTCCACCGAAGGGCTCCTACAATGAGCAGTTCTTC. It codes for CASSPESLGTSPPKGSYNEQFF.

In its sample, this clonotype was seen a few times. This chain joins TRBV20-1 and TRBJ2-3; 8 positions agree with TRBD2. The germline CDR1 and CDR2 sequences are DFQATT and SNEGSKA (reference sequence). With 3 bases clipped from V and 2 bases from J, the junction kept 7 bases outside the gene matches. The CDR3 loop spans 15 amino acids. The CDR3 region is CSASGFSGNTDTQYF. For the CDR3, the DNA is TGCAGTGCTAGTGGGTTTAGCGGGAACACAGATACGCAGTATTTT.

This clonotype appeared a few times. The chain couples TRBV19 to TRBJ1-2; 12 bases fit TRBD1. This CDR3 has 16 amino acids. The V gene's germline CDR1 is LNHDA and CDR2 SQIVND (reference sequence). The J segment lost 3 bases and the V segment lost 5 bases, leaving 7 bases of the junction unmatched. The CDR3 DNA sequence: TGTGCCAGTAGTGCATCCGGGACAGGGGGCCACTATGGCTACACCTTC. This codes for CASSASGTGGHYGYTF.